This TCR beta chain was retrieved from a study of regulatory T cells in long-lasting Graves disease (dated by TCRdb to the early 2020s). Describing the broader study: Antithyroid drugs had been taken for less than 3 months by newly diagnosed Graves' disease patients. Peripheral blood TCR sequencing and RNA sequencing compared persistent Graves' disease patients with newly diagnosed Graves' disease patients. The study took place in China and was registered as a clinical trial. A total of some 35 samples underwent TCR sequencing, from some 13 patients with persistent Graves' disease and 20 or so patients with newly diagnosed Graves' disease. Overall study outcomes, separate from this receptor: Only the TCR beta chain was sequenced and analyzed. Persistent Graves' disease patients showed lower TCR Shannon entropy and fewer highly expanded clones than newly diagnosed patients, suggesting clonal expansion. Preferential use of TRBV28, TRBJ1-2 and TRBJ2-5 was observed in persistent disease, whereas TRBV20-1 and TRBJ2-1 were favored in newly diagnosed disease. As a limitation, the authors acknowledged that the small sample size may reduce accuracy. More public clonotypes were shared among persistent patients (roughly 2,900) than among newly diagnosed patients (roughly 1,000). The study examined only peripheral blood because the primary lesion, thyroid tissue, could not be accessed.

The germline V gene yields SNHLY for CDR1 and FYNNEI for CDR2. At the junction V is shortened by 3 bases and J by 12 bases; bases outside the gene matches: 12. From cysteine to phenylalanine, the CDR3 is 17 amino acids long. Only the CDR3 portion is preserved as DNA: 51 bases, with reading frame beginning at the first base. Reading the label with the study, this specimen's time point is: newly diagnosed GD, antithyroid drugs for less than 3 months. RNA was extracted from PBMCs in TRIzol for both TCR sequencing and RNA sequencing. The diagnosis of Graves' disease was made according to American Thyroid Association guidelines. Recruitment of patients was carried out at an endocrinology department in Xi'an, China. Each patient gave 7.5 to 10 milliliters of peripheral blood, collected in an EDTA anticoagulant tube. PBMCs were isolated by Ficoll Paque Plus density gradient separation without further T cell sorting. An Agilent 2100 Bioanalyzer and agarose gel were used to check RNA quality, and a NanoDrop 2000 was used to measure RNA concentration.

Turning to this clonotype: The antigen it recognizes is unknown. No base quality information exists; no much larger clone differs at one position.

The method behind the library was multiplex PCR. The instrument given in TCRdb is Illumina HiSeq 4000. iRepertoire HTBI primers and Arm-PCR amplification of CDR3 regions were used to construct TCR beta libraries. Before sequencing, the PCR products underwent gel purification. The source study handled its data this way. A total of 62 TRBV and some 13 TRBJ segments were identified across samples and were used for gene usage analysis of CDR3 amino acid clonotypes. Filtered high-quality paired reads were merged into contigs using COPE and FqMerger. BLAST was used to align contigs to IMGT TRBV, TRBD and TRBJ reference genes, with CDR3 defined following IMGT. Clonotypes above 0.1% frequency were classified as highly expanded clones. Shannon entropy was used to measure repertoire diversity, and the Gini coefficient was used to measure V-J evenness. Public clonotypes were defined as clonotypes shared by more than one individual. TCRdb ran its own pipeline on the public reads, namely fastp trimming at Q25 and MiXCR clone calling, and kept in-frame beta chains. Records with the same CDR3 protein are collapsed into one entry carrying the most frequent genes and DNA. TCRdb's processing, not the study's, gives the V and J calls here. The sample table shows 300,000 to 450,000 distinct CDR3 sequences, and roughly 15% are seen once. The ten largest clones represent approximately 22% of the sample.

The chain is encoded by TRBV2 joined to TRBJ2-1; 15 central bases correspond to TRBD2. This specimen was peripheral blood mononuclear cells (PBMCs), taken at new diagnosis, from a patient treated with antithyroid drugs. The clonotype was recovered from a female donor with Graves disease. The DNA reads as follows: TGTGCCAGCAGTGATAGGACTAGCGGGAGGGCCTCTTATGGGCAGTTCTTC. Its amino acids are CASSDRTSGRASYGQFF.